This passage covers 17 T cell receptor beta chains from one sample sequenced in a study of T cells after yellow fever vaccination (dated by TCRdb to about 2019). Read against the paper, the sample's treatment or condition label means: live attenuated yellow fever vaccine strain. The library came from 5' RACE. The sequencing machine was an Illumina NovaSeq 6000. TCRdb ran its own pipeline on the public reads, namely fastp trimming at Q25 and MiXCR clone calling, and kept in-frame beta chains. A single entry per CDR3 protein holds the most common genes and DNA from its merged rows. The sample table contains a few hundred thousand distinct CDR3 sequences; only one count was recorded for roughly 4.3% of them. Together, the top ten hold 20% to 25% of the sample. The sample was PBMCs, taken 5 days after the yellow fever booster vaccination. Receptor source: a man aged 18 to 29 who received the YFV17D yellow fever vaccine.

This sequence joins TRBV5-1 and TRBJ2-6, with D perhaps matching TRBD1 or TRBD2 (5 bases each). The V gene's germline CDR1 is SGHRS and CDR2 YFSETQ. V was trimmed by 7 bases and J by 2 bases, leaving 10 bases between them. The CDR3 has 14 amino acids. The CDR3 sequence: CASEGDPGANVLTF. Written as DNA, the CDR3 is TGCGCCAGCGAAGGGGACCCTGGGGCCAACGTCCTGACTTTC.

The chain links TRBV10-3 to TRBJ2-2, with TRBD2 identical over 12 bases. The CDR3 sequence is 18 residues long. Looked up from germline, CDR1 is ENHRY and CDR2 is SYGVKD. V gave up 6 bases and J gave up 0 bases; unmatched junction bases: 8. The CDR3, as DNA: TGTGCCATCAGGTTCACTAGCGGGGGGACTACGAACACCGGGGAGCTGTTTTTT. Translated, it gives CAIRFTSGGTTNTGELFF.

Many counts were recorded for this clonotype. The CDR3 DNA reads TGTGCCAGCAGCCCGAAACCCCCATTGGGGGAGACCCAGTACTTC. Residues: CASSPKPPLGETQYF. The genes are TRBV11-2 and TRBJ2-5; D is undetermined. The V end was cut by 5 bases, the J end by 5 bases, with 18 bases between. The CDR3 is 15 amino acids. CDR1 SGHAT and CDR2 FQNNGV come from the germline V gene.

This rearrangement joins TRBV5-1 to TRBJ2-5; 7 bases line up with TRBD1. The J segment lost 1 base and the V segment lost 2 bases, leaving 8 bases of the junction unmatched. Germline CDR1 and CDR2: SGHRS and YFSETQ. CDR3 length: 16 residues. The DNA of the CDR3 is TGCGCCAGCAGCTTTGGGGGACAGAGTTTCCAAGAGACCCAGTACTTC. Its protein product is CASSFGGQSFQETQYF.

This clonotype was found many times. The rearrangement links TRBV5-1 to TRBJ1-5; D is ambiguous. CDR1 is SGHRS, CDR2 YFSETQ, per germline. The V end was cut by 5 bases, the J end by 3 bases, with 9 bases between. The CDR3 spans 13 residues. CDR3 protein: CASSSGFNQPQHF. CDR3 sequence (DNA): TGCGCCAGCAGTTCGGGCTTCAATCAGCCCCAGCATTTT.

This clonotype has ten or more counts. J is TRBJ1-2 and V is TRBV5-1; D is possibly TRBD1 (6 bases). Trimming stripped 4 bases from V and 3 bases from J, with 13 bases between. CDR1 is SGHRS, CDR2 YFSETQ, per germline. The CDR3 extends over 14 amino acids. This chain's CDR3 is CASSRLDRDYGYTF. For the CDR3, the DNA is TGCGCCAGCAGCCGCCTGGACAGAGACTATGGCTACACCTTC.

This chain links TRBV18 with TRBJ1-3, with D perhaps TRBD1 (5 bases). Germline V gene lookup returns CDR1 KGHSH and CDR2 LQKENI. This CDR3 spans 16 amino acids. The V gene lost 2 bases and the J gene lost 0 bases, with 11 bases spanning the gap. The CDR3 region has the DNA TGTGCCAGCTCACCATCGACCGGGGGCTCTGGAAACACCATATATTTT. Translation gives CASSPSTGGSGNTIYF.

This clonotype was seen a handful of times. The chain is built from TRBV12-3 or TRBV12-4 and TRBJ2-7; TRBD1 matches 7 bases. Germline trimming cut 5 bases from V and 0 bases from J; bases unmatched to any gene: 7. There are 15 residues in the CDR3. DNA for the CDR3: TGTGCCAGCAGTCAGACAGGGATTAGCTCCTACGAGCAGTACGTC. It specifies CASSQTGISSYEQYV.

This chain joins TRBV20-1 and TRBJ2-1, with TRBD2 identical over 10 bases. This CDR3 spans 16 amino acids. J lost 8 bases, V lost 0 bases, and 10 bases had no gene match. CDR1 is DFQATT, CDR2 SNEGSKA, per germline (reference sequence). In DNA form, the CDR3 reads TGCAGTGCTAGAGATCCGGAGCGGGGGGGCCGATATGAGCAGTTCTTC. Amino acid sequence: CSARDPERGGRYEQFF.

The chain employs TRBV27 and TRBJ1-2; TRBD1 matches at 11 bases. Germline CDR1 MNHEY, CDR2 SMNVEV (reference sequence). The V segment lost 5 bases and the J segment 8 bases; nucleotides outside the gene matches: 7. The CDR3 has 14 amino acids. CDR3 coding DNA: TGTGCCAGCAGTCGCACGGACAGGGGGCAAGGCTACACCTTC. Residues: CASSRTDRGQGYTF.

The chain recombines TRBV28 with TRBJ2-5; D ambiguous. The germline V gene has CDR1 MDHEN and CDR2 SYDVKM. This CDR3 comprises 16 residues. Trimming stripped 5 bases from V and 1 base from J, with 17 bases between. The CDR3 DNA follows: TGTGCCAGCAGTCCCCCCTTGAGTACTTCCCAAGAGACCCAGTACTTC. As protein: CASSPPLSTSQETQYF.

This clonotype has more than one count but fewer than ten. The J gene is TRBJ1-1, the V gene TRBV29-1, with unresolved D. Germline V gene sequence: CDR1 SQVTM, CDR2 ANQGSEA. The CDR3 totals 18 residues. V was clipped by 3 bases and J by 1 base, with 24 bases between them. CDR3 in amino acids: CSVDSALFANVGNTEAFF. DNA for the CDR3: TGCAGCGTTGATTCAGCCCTCTTTGCCAACGTGGGGAACACTGAAGCTTTCTTT.

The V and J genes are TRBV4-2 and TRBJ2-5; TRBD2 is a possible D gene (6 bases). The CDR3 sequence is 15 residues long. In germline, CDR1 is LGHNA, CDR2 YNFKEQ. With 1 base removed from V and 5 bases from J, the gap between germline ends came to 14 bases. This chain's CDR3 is CASSQVATSSETQYF. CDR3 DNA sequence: TGTGCCAGCAGCCAAGTGGCGACTAGTTCTGAGACCCAGTACTTC.

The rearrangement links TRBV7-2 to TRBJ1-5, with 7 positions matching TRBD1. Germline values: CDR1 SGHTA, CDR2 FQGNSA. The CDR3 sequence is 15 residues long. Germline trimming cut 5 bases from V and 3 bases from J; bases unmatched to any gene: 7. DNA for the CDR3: TGTGCCAGCAGCAGACAGGGTATGAACAATCAGCCCCAGCATTTT. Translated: CASSRQGMNNQPQHF.

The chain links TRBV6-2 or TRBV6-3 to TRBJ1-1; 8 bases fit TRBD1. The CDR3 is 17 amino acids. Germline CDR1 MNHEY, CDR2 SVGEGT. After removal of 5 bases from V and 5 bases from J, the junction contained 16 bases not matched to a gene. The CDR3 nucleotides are TGTGCCAGCAGTACACTACCGACAGGACAGGGAGGGACTGAAGCTTTCTTT. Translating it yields CASSTLPTGQGGTEAFF.

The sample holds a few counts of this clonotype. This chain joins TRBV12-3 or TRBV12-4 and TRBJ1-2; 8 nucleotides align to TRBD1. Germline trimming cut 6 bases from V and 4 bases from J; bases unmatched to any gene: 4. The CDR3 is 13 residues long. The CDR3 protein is CASREGQAYGYTF. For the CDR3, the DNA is TGTGCCAGCAGGGAGGGACAGGCCTATGGCTACACCTTC.

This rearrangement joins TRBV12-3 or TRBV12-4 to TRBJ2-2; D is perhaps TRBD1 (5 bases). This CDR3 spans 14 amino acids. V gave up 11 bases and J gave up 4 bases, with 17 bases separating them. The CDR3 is CAWNGRDGTGELFF. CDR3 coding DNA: TGTGCCTGGAATGGCAGGGATGGCACCGGGGAGCTGTTTTTT.